This T cell receptor beta chain was obtained from a study of T-cell memory formation after mild COVID-19. Overall study findings and caveats: Some SARS-CoV-2-responding clones were already detected in memory before infection.

The CDR3 is made up of 16 amino acids. CDR1 MNHEY and CDR2 SMNVEV come from the germline V gene (reference sequence). V trimming: 6 bases; J trimming: 4 bases; junction bases outside the gene matches: 8. A remark on this clonotype: Its antigen is unknown.

TCRdb ran MiXCR on the 5' RACE reads and lists one entry per CDR3 protein. The table shows 300,000 to 350,000 distinct CDR3 sequences, with roughly an eighth occurring only once. The clonotype originates from a young man who had mild COVID-19 (a few samples of this study predate the infection). Cell type and time point are not known. The sample consisted of PBMCs or a T cell subset sorted from them (not recorded which). The J gene is TRBJ2-7, the V gene TRBV27; TRBD2 aligns across 14 bases. The CDR3 sequence: CASRFTGTSGGYEQYF. CDR3 nucleotides: TGTGCCAGCAGATTTACCGGGACTAGCGGGGGTTACGAGCAGTACTTC.